This entry lists 27 T cell receptor beta chains sequenced from one sample in a study of human CD4 T cells and Enterobacteriaceae. This table comes from immunoSEQ multiplex PCR, and its TCRdb copy is limited to in-frame clones, with some not included. This table holds just under 30,000 clones, just under 85% found once. Memory CD4+ T cells were sorted as all CD4+ cells except CD45RA+CCR7+CD95- naive cells, over 95% pure. The material sequenced was memory CD4+ T cells from blood. The receptors were sampled from a human donor in good health.

The V call is TRBV30, the J call TRBJ2-7, with TRBD1 matching 7 bases. Trimming cost V 7 bases and J 4 bases; bases outside gene matches: 4. CDR1 GTSNPN and CDR2 SVGIG come from the germline V gene (reference sequence). This CDR3 comprises 11 residues. The CDR3 sequence is CALGQLYEQYF. The CDR3 nucleotides are TGTGCCTTGGGACAGCTATACGAGCAGTACTTC.

A few counts support this clone. This rearrangement joins TRBV7-2 to TRBJ2-7; D might be TRBD2 (6 bases). This CDR3 has 14 amino acids. V shed 5 bases and J shed 7 bases, with 18 bases lying between them. Germline CDR1 is SGHTA and CDR2 is FQGNSA. DNA of the CDR3: TGTGCCAGCAGCGAAGCCGGGACTTCGAGGGAGCAGTACTTC. This gives the protein CASSEAGTSREQYF.

J is TRBJ1-3 and V is TRBV9; perhaps TRBD1 as D (6 bases). V was shortened by 0 bases and J by 2 bases, with 15 bases between the two germline ends. Germline V gives CDR1 SGDLS, CDR2 YYNGEE. This CDR3 has 17 residues. Here the CDR3 DNA reads TGTGCCAGCAGCGTAGCAATGGGGGGGGCGACTGGAAACACCATATATTTT. Amino acids: CASSVAMGGATGNTIYF.

This clone rates as medium-sized. The chain recombines TRBV11-2 with TRBJ2-2; maybe TRBD1 (6 bases). The CDR3 is made up of 14 amino acids. Trimming shortened V by 5 bases and J by 14 bases, and 21 bases separated the two germline ends. Germline V gives CDR1 SGHAT, CDR2 FQNNGV. CDR3 residues: CASSPTHQGGILFF. CDR3 DNA sequence: TGTGCCAGCAGCCCGACACATCAAGGGGGAATTCTGTTTTTT.

The chain couples TRBV2 to TRBJ2-4; the D gene is possibly TRBD2 (6 bases). The CDR3 contains 13 residues. The germline V gene has CDR1 SNHLY and CDR2 FYNNEI. V lost 6 bases and J 7 bases, leaving 13 bases between the germline ends. The CDR3 spells CASSQDRGNIQYF. The CDR3 region has the DNA TGTGCCAGCAGCCAGGATCGGGGGAACATTCAGTACTTC.

The genes are TRBV30 and TRBJ2-7, with 7 positions matching TRBD2. Trimming removed 4 bases from V and 0 bases from J; junction bases left unmatched: 9. Germline values: CDR1 GTSNPN, CDR2 SVGIG (reference sequence). The CDR3 consists of 15 residues. This chain's CDR3 is CAWTAGDYFSYEQYF. CDR3 DNA: TGTGCCTGGACGGCCGGGGACTACTTCTCCTACGAGCAGTACTTC.

The rearrangement links TRBV19 to TRBJ2-6, with a weak D call TRBD1 (6 bases). CDR3 length: 14 amino acids. Trimming left V 11 bases short and J 4 bases short, with 15 bases between. Germline V gives CDR1 LNHDA, CDR2 SQIVND (reference sequence). The DNA of the CDR3 is TGTGCCGCAAAACAGGGCGCCGGGGCCAACGTCCTGACTTTC. It encodes CAAKQGAGANVLTF.

The rearrangement joins TRBV9 to TRBJ2-7; 9 nucleotides agree with TRBD2. This CDR3 comprises 14 residues. CDR1 is SGDLS, CDR2 YYNGEE, per germline. V lost 4 bases and J lost 6; bases outside the gene matches: 8. The CDR3: CASSPWREGREQYF. The CDR3 bases are TGTGCCAGCAGCCCTTGGCGGGAGGGACGCGAGCAGTACTTC.

This clone was recorded only once. This sequence joins TRBV4-1 and TRBJ1-2, with TRBD1 as a possible D gene (6 bases). Per germline, CDR1 MGHRA and CDR2 YSYEKL. This CDR3 is built from 17 residues. Trimming shortened V by 1 base and J by 5 bases, and 20 bases separated the two germline ends. The chain's CDR3 is CASSQVGAGPSGYGYTF. Written as DNA, the CDR3 is TGCGCCAGCAGCCAAGTGGGGGCAGGGCCCTCGGGATATGGCTACACCTTC.

The chain recombines TRBV19 with TRBJ2-7; the match to TRBD2 covers 7 bases. The CDR3 consists of 13 residues. V gave up 4 bases and J gave up 11 bases; unmatched junction bases: 11. CDR1 and CDR2 (germline): LNHDA, SQIVND (reference sequence). CDR3 in amino acids: CASSTQGGGRKYF. CDR3 DNA: TGTGCCAGTAGTACCCAGGGCGGGGGACGCAAGTACTTC.

V usage is TRBV28 and J usage is TRBJ1-3; D is unresolved. The CDR3 is 13 residues long. CDR1 is MDHEN and CDR2 is SYDVKM in the germline V gene. V gave up 6 bases and J gave up 0 bases, with 6 bases separating them. The DNA of the CDR3 is TGTGCCAGCAGCCCCCACTCTGGAAACACCATATATTTT. This sequence encodes CASSPHSGNTIYF. Based on the CDR3 plus reference TRBV28 and TRBJ1-3, the full variable domain is DVKVTQSSRYLVKRTGEKVFLECVQDMDHENMFWYRQDPGLGLRLIYFSYDVKMKEKGDIPEGYSVSREKKERFSLILESASTNQTSMYLCASSPHSGNTIYFGEGSWLTVV.

The rearrangement uses TRBV21-1 and TRBJ2-3. TRBV21-1 constitutes a pseudogene. The CDR3 contains 13 residues. CDR3 protein: CASSKDPGDTQYF. CDR3 nucleotide sequence: TGTGCCAGCAGCAAGGACCCTGGAGATACGCAGTATTTT.

The chain couples TRBV19 to TRBJ2-5, with TRBD1 matching 8 bases. The CDR3 is 16 amino acids. Germline V gene lookup returns CDR1 LNHDA and CDR2 SQIVND (reference sequence). With 8 bases clipped from V and 4 bases from J, the junction kept 15 bases outside the gene matches. The CDR3 loop is CASRGGPTGAGETQYF. CDR3 coding DNA: TGTGCCAGTCGAGGGGGACCGACAGGGGCGGGAGAGACCCAGTACTTC. The variable domain in full, completed from reference TRBV19 and TRBJ2-5, reads DGGITQSPKYLFRKEGQNVTLSCEQNLNHDAMYWYRQDPGQGLRLIYYSQIVNDFQKGDIAEGYSVSREKKESFPLTVTSAQKNPTAFYLCASRGGPTGAGETQYFGPGTRLLVL.

The chain recombines TRBV9 with TRBJ1-2; 12 bases line up with TRBD1. J lost 7 bases, V lost 4 bases, and 11 bases had no gene match. The CDR3 sequence is 16 residues long. Germline lookup yields CDR1 SGDLS and CDR2 YYNGEE. CDR3 coding DNA: TGTGCCAGCAGCCCGACCTTGGGACAGGGGGCAGGTGGCTACACCTTC. The encoded protein is CASSPTLGQGAGGYTF. The full variable domain, in which reference TRBV9 and TRBJ1-2 provide the parts outside the CDR3, is DSGVTQTPKHLITATGQRVTLRCSPRSGDLSVYWYQQSLDQGLQFLIQYYNGEERAKGNILERFSAQQFPDLHSELNLSSLELGDSALYFCASSPTLGQGAGGYTFGSGTRLTVV.

The chain has TRBV5-1 and TRBJ2-6; 7 positions agree with TRBD1. CDR1 and CDR2 from the germline V gene are SGHRS and YFSETQ. This CDR3 is 17 amino acids long. J lost 2 bases, V lost 0 bases, and 5 bases had no gene match. The CDR3 DNA sequence: TGCGCCAGCAGCTTGGGGGCTGACAGGGCTGGGGCCAACGTCCTGACTTTC. It yields the protein CASSLGADRAGANVLTF. Supplemented by reference TRBV5-1 and TRBJ2-6, the full variable domain reads KAGVTQTPRYLIKTRGQQVTLSCSPISGHRSVSWYQQTPGQGLQFLFEYFSETQRNKGNFPGRFSGRQFSNSRSEMNVSTLELGDSALYLCASSLGADRAGANVLTFGAGSRLTVL.

The genes are TRBV7-3 and TRBJ2-3; 11 bases map to TRBD2. The V gene's germline CDR1 is SGHTA and CDR2 FQGTGA. J was trimmed by 8 bases and V by 4 bases; bases with no gene match: 11. CDR3 length: 16 amino acids. CDR3 coding DNA: TGTGCCAGCAGCTCCGCCGGGACTAGCGGAAACGTTACGCAGTATTTT. This codes for CASSSAGTSGNVTQYF.

J is TRBJ2-1 and V is TRBV6-1; D may be TRBD2 (6 bases). CDR3 length: 15 residues. CDR1 is MNHNS, CDR2 SASEGT, per germline. Trimming shortened V by 0 bases and J by 2 bases, and 8 bases separated the two germline ends. The CDR3 nucleotides are TGTGCCAGCAGTGAAGCTAGCGGAACCTACAATGAGCAGTTCTTC. Translating gives CASSEASGTYNEQFF.

V usage is TRBV5-1 and J usage is TRBJ2-3, with 8 bases identical to TRBD2. This CDR3 spans 14 amino acids. Germline V lookup: CDR1 SGHRS, CDR2 YFSETQ. V lost 2 bases and J lost 6; bases outside the gene matches: 5. Here the CDR3 reads CASSLEAGADTQYF. In nucleotides, the CDR3 is TGCGCCAGCAGCTTAGAAGCGGGAGCGGATACGCAGTATTTT.

The chain joins TRBV29-1 to TRBJ2-7, with 13 positions matching TRBD2. V shed 6 bases and J 3 bases; nucleotides not matched to a gene: 2. The CDR3 sequence is 13 residues long. CDR1 and CDR2 (germline): SQVTM, ANQGSEA. CDR3 in DNA: TGCAGCGTCGGGACTAGCGGGGACTACGAGCAGTACTTC. It specifies CSVGTSGDYEQYF.

The V and J genes are TRBV5-4 and TRBJ2-4; D may be TRBD1 (5 bases). CDR1 is SGHNT and CDR2 is YYREEE in the germline V gene (reference sequence). V was cut by 4 bases and J by 2 bases, with 19 bases left in between. The CDR3 has 17 amino acids. CDR3 protein: CASSASFQGGTKNIQYF. The CDR3 coding sequence is TGTGCCAGCAGCGCTTCCTTCCAGGGCGGAACCAAAAACATTCAGTACTTC.

The chain recombines TRBV19 with TRBJ1-2, with 8 positions matching TRBD1. The V gene's germline CDR1 is LNHDA and CDR2 SQIVND (reference sequence). J gave up 4 bases and V 5 bases, and 12 bases lay outside the gene matches. The CDR3 is 16 amino acids. CDR3 sequence (DNA): TGTGCCAGTAGTCGGGACAGGTTCGGTCAGTTCTATGGCTACACCTTC. It yields the protein CASSRDRFGQFYGYTF.

The chain joins TRBV20-1 to TRBJ1-1; no firm D call. V lost 3 bases to trimming and J lost 10 bases, with 12 bases between them. The CDR3 is made up of 11 amino acids. Germline V gene sequence: CDR1 DFQATT, CDR2 SNEGSKA (reference sequence). The CDR3 reads CSARPQYLAFF. DNA of the CDR3: TGCAGTGCTAGGCCCCAGTACTTAGCTTTCTTT.

The sample holds one count of this clone. The V and J genes are TRBV18 and TRBJ2-7; no clear D gene. CDR1 and CDR2 (germline): KGHSH, LQKENI. The CDR3 runs 14 residues. Trimming left V 6 bases short and J 2 bases short, with 14 bases between. The CDR3 loop reads CASSPPTPPYEQYF. CDR3 bases: TGTGCCAGCTCCCCCCCTACCCCCCCCTACGAGCAGTACTTC.

The rearrangement links TRBV28 to TRBJ2-7, with D perhaps given as TRBD1 or TRBD2 (6 bases each). Trimming cost V 8 bases and J 4 bases, with 21 bases left between them. CDR1 and CDR2 from the germline V gene are MDHEN and SYDVKM. The CDR3 totals 15 residues. DNA of the CDR3: TGTGCCAGCGCTACCCCGGGGGCTAGGCCTTACGAGCAGTACTTC. The encoded protein is CASATPGARPYEQYF.

A single count supports this clone. The chain couples TRBV6-6 to TRBJ1-4, with TRBD1 matching 8 bases. V dropped 6 bases and J dropped 5; count of bases not matched to a gene: 5. The germline gives CDR1 MNHNY, CDR2 SVGAGI (reference sequence). There are 14 residues in the CDR3. The CDR3 region has the DNA TGTGCCAGCAGGCAGGGGGCGGGGAATGAAAAACTGTTTTTT. It translates to CASRQGAGNEKLFF.

The rearrangement links TRBV5-4 to TRBJ2-7; either TRBD1 or TRBD2 may supply D (5 bases each). The CDR3 length is 14 residues. V was clipped by 0 bases and J by 7 bases, with 14 bases between them. Germline V gives CDR1 SGHNT, CDR2 YYREEE (reference sequence). This CDR3 reads CASSLGRQSGEQYF. The DNA for the CDR3 is TGTGCCAGCAGCTTGGGTCGACAGTCGGGGGAGCAGTACTTC.

V usage is TRBV7-9 and J usage is TRBJ2-3; 7 positions agree with TRBD1. With 5 bases clipped from V and 11 bases from J, the junction kept 7 bases outside the gene matches. Germline CDR1 SEHNR, CDR2 FQNEAQ (reference sequence). This CDR3 contains 12 residues. In nucleotides, the CDR3 is TGTGCCAGCAGCACCCGAGGGGGCGAGCAGTATTTT. Translation gives CASSTRGGEQYF.